This TCR beta chain was captured in a study of blood T cells in healthy people across ages (dated by TCRdb to about 2015). Context from the whole study: Template switching captured roughly one uniquely barcoded TCR beta cDNA molecule per two T cells in model experiments. To track age-related changes in TCR beta repertoire diversity, the study relied on deep sequencing normalized with unique cDNA molecular identifiers. Donors were grouped into four age groups: young (average approximately 15 years), middle-aged (around 39), aged (roughly 67) and long-lived (over 80). The study analyzed two additional independent replicas of 1 million unique cDNA reads from the same blood draw for two donors, one aged 18 to 29 and one aged 80 or older. To avoid experimental bias, donors of different ages were distributed randomly across sequencing lanes. Findings and caveats that apply to the study as a whole: Bulk unsorted PBMC profiling prevented conclusive comparison of naive and antigen-experienced compartments. As age increased, observed TCR beta diversity per million T cells dropped in a roughly linear way, and a significant reduction was already evident by age 40. Compared with the aged group, the long-lived group had more naive CD4+ T cells, fewer expanded clones and increased TCR diversity, a pattern suggesting age selection. There was a strong correlation between observed TCR beta diversity and the percentage of naive T cells measured by flow cytometry. The CMV infection status of donors was not known, potentially confounding age-related changes in expanded clonotypes. Total diversity estimates from one million sequenced T cells were considered lower bounds and underestimates.

The donors were some 36 Caucasian individuals from Russia, aged 6 to 90 years, who were systemically healthy. Around 10 milliliters of peripheral blood were drawn from each donor into EDTA-treated Vacutainer tubes. Ficoll-Paque density-gradient centrifugation was used to isolate PBMCs, with at least 6.5 million per sample. Trizol reagent was used to extract total RNA from the PBMCs, yielding at least 5.5 micrograms per sample. For every donor, an aliquot of PBMCs went through flow cytometry to measure the percentages of naive CD45RAhigh/CD27high T cells. The CDR3 goes from the cysteine to the phenylalanine over 19 residues. The DNA shown is the 57-base CDR3, in frame from base 1. Based on the germline V gene, the CDR1 and CDR2 sequences are LGHNA and YSLEER. Unmatched junction bases come to 15, with V trimmed by 1 base and J by 3 bases. Receptors were amplified or captured by 5' RACE. A second PCR of roughly 6 to 12 cycles was run with a J-beta primer mix and a sample-barcoded 5' primer. Each TCR beta cDNA molecule received a unique molecular identifier from a template-switch 5' adaptor carrying 12 random nucleotides. At least 2.5 million CDR3-containing paired-end reads were obtained from each sample. First-strand cDNA was synthesized from all RNA with the Mint cDNA synthesis kit, primed by a TRBC-specific oligonucleotide. Following uracil-DNA glycosylase treatment, a first 18-cycle PCR with universal primers M1SS and BC2_uni_R was performed on all cDNA. Per the original workflow: For normalization, 1 million high-quality reads, each with a distinct molecular identifier, were randomly selected from each sample. Instead of being binned into consensus sequences, reads that shared molecular identifiers were thrown out. MiTCR, run with a Q25 quality threshold and the strictest error-elimination algorithm, handled CDR3 identification, clonotype clustering and error correction. Lower-bound total TCR beta diversity was estimated with a nonparametric unseen species model using Euler transformation. TCRdb trimmed public reads at Q25 via fastp, called clones via MiXCR and kept in-frame beta chains. A single entry per CDR3 protein holds the most common genes and DNA from its merged rows. These V and J calls originate from TCRdb's pipeline instead of the authors' own analysis. The sample includes around 2 million distinct CDR3 sequences, with approximately 40% observed a single time. The ten largest clones capture under 30% of the sample.

Notes on this clonotype: Its antigen has not been determined. The record has no base qualities; no much larger clone is one base away.

The sequence came from a human donor in good health. The chain is encoded by TRBV4-3 joined to TRBJ2-3, with 8 central nucleotides matching TRBD2. The sequenced sample was blood. For the CDR3, the sequence is CASSQVPPGGTGGTDTQYF. The sequence in DNA is TGCGCCAGCAGCCAAGTTCCCCCGGGGGGGACCGGGGGAACAGATACGCAGTATTTT.